This T cell receptor (beta chain) originates from a study of shared clonotypes between healthy human individuals. Study at large: Plates per donor: three CD4 naive, three CD4 memory, two CD8 naive, one CD8 memory. Whole-study findings and limits: All-four-donor shared clonotypes had higher generation probabilities than non-shared clonotypes did.

As concerns this clone: The antigen remains undetermined. Other DNA sequences in the same sample also yield this CDR3.

Profiling relied on immunoSEQ multiplex PCR, and the TCRdb table lists in-frame clones only, not all of them. The sample includes 2 million to 3 million clones, approximately 94% of them seen just once. The CDR3 runs to 12 residues. Germline CDR1 is SGHNT and CDR2 is YYREEE (reference sequence). The ends were cut back, 0 bases at V and 7 bases at J, with 5 bases in the middle. The receptor was isolated from a man in his late teens or twenties in good health. Some clones in this sample may be carry-over from other donors' samples. The sample taken for sequencing was naive CD4+ T cells from PBMCs. Subset here: CD45RA+ positively selected. The chain is built from TRBV5-4 and TRBJ1-5; TRBD1 might be the D (5 bases). This chain's CDR3 is CASSLEGQPQHF. For the CDR3, the DNA is TGTGCCAGCAGCTTGGAGGGGCAGCCCCAGCATTTT.